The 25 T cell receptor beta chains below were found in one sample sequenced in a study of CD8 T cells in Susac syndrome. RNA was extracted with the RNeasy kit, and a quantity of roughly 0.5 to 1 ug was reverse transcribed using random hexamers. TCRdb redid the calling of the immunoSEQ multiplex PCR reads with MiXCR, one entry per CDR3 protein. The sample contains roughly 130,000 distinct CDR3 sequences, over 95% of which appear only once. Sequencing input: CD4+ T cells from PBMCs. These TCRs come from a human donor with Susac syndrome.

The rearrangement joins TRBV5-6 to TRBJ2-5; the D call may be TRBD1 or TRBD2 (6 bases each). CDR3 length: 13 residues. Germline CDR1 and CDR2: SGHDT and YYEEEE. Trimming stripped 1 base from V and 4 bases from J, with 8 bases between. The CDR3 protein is CASSLWGAETQYF. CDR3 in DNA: TGTGCCAGCAGCTTGTGGGGGGCAGAGACCCAGTACTTC.

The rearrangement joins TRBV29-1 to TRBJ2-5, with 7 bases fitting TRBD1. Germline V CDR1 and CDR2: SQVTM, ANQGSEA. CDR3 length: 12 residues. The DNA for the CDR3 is TGCACCATAATAGAGGGGGCGGAGACCCAGTACTTC. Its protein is CTIIEGAETQYF.

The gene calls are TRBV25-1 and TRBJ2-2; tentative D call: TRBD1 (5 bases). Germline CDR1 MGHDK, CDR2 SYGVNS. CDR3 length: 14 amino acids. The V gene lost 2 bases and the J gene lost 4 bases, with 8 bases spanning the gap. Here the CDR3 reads CASSEHRTTGELFF. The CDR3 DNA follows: TGTGCCAGCAGTGAACACAGGACCACCGGGGAGCTGTTTTTT.

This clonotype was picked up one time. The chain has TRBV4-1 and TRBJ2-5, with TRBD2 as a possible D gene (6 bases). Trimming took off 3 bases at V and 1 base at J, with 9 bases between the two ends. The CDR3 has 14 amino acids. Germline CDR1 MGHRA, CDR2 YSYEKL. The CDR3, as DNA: TGCGCCAGCAGCCAGGGACTGTTCCAAGAGACCCAGTACTTC. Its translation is CASSQGLFQETQYF.

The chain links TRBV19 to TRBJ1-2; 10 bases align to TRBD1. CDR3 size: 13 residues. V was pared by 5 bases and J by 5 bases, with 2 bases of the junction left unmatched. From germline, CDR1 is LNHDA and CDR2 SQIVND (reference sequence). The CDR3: CASSSGQGYGYTF. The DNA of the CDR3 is TGTGCCAGTAGTTCGGGACAGGGGTATGGCTACACCTTC.

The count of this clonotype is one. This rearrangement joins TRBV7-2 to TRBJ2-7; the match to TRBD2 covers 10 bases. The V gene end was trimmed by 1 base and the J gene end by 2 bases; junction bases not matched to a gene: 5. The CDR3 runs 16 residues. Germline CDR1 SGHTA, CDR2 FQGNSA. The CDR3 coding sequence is TGTGCCAGCAGCTTAGGCAGCGGGAGGGTACCCTACGAGCAGTACTTC. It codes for CASSLGSGRVPYEQYF.

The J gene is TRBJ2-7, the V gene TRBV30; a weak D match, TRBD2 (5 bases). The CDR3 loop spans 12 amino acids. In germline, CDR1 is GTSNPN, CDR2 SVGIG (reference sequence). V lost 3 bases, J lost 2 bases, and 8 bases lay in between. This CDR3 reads CAWSAGAYEQYF. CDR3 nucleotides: TGTGCCTGGAGCGCCGGGGCCTACGAGCAGTACTTC.

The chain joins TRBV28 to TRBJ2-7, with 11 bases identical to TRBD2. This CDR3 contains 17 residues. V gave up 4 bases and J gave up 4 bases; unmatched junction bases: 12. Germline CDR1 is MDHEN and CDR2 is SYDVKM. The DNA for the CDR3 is TGTGCCAGCAGTTCCCTTGGGCTAGCGGGAGGAAGGTACGAGCAGTACTTC. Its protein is CASSSLGLAGGRYEQYF.

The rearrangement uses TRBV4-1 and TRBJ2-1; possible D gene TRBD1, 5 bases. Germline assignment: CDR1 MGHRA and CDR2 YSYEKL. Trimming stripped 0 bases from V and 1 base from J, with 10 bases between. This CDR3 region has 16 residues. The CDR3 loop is CASSQDYQGSYNEQFF. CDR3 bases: TGCGCCAGCAGCCAAGATTACCAGGGATCCTACAATGAGCAGTTCTTC.

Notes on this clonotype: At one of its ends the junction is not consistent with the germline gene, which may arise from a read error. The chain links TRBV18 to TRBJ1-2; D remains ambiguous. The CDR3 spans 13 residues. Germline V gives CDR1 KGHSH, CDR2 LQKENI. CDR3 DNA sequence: TGTGCCAGCTCGCCACAGCTTAACTATGGCTACACCTTC. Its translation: CASSPQLNYGYTF.

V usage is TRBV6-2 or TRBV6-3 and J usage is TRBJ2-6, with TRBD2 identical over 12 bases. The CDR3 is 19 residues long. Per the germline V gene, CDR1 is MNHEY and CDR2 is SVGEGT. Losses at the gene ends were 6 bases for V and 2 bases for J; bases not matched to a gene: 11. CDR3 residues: CASRSSGTSGPTGANVLTF. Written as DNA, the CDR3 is TGTGCCAGCAGATCCTCCGGGACTAGCGGGCCAACTGGGGCCAACGTCCTGACTTTC.

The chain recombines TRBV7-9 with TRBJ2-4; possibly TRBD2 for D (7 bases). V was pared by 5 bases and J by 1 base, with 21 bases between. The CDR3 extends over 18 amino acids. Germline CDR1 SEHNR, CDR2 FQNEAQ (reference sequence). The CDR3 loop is CASSKRPKGGAAKNIQYF. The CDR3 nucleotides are TGTGCCAGCAGCAAGCGACCGAAAGGGGGGGCGGCCAAAAACATTCAGTACTTC.

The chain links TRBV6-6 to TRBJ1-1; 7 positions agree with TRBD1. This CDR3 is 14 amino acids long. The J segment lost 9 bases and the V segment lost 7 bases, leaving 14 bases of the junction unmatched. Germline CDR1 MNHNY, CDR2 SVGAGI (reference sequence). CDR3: CASILTPGQSQAFF. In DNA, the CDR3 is TGTGCCAGCATTCTAACTCCGGGACAGTCTCAAGCTTTCTTT.

In DNA form, the CDR3 reads TGTGCCAGCAGTTTAAGGCGGGACTCCTACGAGCAGTACTTC. The encoded protein is CASSLRRDSYEQYF. V is TRBV27 and J is TRBJ2-7; a possible D gene is TRBD2 (6 bases). Germline CDR1 MNHEY, CDR2 SMNVEV (reference sequence). Trimming shortened V by 2 bases and J by 0 bases, and 8 bases separated the two germline ends. The CDR3 runs to 14 residues.

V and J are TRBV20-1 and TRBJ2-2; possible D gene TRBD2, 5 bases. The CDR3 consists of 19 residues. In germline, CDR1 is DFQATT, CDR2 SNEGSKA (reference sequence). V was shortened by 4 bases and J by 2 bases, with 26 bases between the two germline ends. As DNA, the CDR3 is TGCAGTGCTACCCGGAGGCGGATTACCCTCCTTAGAAACACCGGGGAGCTGTTTTTT. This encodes CSATRRRITLLRNTGELFF.

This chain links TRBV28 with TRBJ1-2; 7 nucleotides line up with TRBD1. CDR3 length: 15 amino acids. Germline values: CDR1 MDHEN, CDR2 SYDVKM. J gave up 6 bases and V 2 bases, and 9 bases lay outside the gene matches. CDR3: CASSLRTGRRDGYTF. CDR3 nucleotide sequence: TGTGCCAGCAGTTTAAGGACAGGAAGAAGGGATGGCTACACCTTC.

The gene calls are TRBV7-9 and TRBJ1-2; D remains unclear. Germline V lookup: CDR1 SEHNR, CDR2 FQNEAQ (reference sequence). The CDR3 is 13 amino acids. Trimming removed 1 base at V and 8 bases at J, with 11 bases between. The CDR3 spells CASSLVGSDGYTF. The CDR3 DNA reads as TGTGCCAGCAGCTTAGTAGGGAGCGACGGCTACACCTTC.

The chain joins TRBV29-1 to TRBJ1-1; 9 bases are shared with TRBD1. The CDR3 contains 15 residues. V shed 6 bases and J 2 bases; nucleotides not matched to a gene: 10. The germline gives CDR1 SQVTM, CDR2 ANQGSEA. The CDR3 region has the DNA TGCAGCGTCCTACAGGGGGCTGGGGCCAACACTGAAGCTTTCTTT. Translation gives CSVLQGAGANTEAFF.

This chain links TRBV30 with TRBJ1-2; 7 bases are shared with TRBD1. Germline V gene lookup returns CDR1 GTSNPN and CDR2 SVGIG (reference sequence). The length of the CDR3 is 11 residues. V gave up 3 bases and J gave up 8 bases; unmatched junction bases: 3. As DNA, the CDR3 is TGTGCCTGGAGCGACAGGGTCGGCTACACCTTC. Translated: CAWSDRVGYTF.

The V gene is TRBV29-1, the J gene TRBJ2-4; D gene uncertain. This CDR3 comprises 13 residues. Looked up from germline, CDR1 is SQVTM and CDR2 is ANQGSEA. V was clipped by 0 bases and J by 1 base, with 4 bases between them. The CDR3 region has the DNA TGCAGCGTTGAAGACGGGGCCAAAAACATTCAGTACTTC. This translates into CSVEDGAKNIQYF.

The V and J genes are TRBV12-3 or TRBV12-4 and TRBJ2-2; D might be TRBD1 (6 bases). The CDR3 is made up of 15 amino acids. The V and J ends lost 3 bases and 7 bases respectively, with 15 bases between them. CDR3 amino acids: CASSFQQGPRGELFF. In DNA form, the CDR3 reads TGTGCCAGCAGTTTTCAGCAGGGGCCTCGCGGGGAGCTGTTTTTT.

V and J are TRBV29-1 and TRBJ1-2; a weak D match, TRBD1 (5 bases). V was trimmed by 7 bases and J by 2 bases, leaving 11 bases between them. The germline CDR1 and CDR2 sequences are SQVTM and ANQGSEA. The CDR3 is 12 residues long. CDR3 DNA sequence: TGCAGCGCTATGCCAGGGAACTATGGCTACACCTTC. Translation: CSAMPGNYGYTF.

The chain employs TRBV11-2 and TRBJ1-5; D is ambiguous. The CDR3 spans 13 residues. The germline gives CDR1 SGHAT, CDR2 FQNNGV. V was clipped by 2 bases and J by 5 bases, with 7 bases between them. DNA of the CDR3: TGTGCCAGCAGCTTAAACAGTCATCAGCCCCAGCATTTT. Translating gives CASSLNSHQPQHF.

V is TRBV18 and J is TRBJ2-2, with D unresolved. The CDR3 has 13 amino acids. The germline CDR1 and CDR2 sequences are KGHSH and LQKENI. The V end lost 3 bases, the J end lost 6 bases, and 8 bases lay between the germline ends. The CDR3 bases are TGTGCCAGCTCACCGAACAGAGCCGGGGAGCTGTTTTTT. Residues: CASSPNRAGELFF.

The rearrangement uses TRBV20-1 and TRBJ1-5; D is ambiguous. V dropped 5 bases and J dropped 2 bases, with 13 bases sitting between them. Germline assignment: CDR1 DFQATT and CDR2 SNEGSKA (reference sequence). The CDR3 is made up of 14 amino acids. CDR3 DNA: TGCAGTGCTCAGACGGGGTATGGCAATCAGCCCCAGCATTTT. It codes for CSAQTGYGNQPQHF.